The rows below give T cell receptor beta chains drawn from one sample of a study of blood T cells in healthy people across ages. TCRdb recomputed calls from the 5' RACE reads with MiXCR, one row per CDR3 protein. The table lists approximately 940,000 distinct CDR3 sequences, about 48% of them singletons. The source material was blood. These receptors came from a man aged 25 to 45 in good health. The CDR3 runs from the conserved cysteine through the conserved F or W. Each record gives: D gene, clone size, J gene, V gene, CDR3 DNA, CDR3 protein. D genes are given only for firm matches. Clone size, where shown, is once, few, many, or a class for clones that have expanded.

-	few	TRBJ2-7	TRBV2	TGTGCCAGCTCAAGGGGGTATAATGCCTACGAGCAGTACTTC	CASSRGYNAYEQYF
-	many	TRBJ2-3	TRBV15	TGTGCCACCAGCAGCACAACGGCAGATACGCAGTATTTT	CATSSTTADTQYF
-	-	TRBJ2-3	TRBV28	TGTGCCAGCAGTTTAACGCGGGGAGGCGGCACAGATACGCAGTATTTT	CASSLTRGGGTDTQYF
-	-	TRBJ1-1	TRBV28	TGTGCCAGCAGACAGACTAAGTTGGGTCGTGACACTGAAGCTTTCTTT	CASRQTKLGRDTEAFF
TRBD1	-	TRBJ2-5	TRBV6-2/TRBV6-3	TGTGCCAGCAGGCAGACAGGGGGCAACTACAATGAGCAGTACTTC	CASRQTGGNYNEQYF
-	few	TRBJ2-7	TRBV29-1	TGCAGCGCAACAACAGGCTCCTACGAGCAGTACTTC	CSATTGSYEQYF
TRBD1	-	TRBJ2-3	TRBV12-3/TRBV12-4	TGTGCCAGCAGGCGGACAGGGGAAGATACGCAGTATTTT	CASRRTGEDTQYF
TRBD1	-	TRBJ2-3	TRBV9	TGTGCCAGCAGCCCCACCGGGACAGCAAGAACAGATACGCAGTATTTT	CASSPTGTARTDTQYF
-	-	TRBJ2-1	TRBV5-1	TGCGCCAGCAGCTTGTTACCAGAGGCCAATGAGCAGTTCTTC	CASSLLPEANEQFF
-	few	TRBJ2-7	TRBV7-2	TGTGCCAGCAGCTTAGACTACGGGTCCTACGAGCAGTACTTC	CASSLDYGSYEQYF
-	few	TRBJ2-1	TRBV7-3	TGTGCCAGTTCTACGGGACCGCACAATGAGCAGTTCTTC	CASSTGPHNEQFF
TRBD1	few	TRBJ1-2	TRBV7-2	TGTGCCAGCAGTCAGACAGGGGTTGGCTACACCTTC	CASSQTGVGYTF
TRBD1	-	TRBJ1-2	TRBV20-1	TGCAGTGCTTTAAGGACAGGGGAGGGCTACACCTTC	CSALRTGEGYTF
-	few	TRBJ2-7	TRBV7-6	TGTGCCAGCAGCACGGACAGCTACTACGAGCAGTACTTC	CASSTDSYYEQYF
-	few	TRBJ2-3	TRBV9	TGTGCCAGCAGCGCGGCTGGGACTGTCTCAGATACGCAGTATTTT	CASSAAGTVSDTQYF
-	-	TRBJ1-4	TRBV27	TGTGCCAGCAGTTTAATCGGCGGAGCAACTAATGAAAAACTGTTTTTT	CASSLIGGATNEKLFF
TRBD2	-	TRBJ2-5	TRBV10-3	TGTGCCATCAGCAAAGCGGGGGGAATTAACCAAGAGACCCAGTACTTC	CAISKAGGINQETQYF
TRBD2	-	TRBJ2-7	TRBV3-1	TGTGCCAGCACCCCAGCGGGGGGGAGCTCCTACGAGCAGTACTTC	CASTPAGGSSYEQYF
-	-	TRBJ2-5	TRBV5-1	TGCGCCAGCAGCTTGCATACGGCAAGCCAGACCCAGTACTTC	CASSLHTASQTQYF
TRBD1	few	TRBJ2-5	TRBV6-2/TRBV6-3	TGTGCCAGCAGTGCCGACCTGACAGGGGTTATAGAGACCCAGTACTTC	CASSADLTGVIETQYF
-	-	TRBJ1-2	TRBV9	TGTGCCAGCAGCGTAGAAGGGTTGATTGGTGGCTACACCTTC	CASSVEGLIGGYTF
TRBD1	-	TRBJ2-7	TRBV7-9	TGTGCCAGCAGCCTAGCCAAGGGGACAGCTAAATACGAGCAGTACTTC	CASSLAKGTAKYEQYF
TRBD1	-	TRBJ1-5	TRBV24-1	TGTGCCACCAGTGATACCGGGACAGGGGGCTGGAATCAGCCCCAGCATTTT	CATSDTGTGGWNQPQHF
TRBD2	-	TRBJ2-1	TRBV20-1	TGCAGTGCTAGGTCCCCTCAGGGTAGCGGGGTCAACAATGAGCAGTTCTTC	CSARSPQGSGVNNEQFF
-	-	TRBJ2-7	TRBV28	TGTGCCAGCAGTCCCCTAGGACAGATCAGATCCTACAATGAGCAGTACTTC	CASSPLGQIRSYNEQYF
TRBD1	-	TRBJ2-7	TRBV20-1	TGCAGTGCTCCCCCGGACAGGGCTTTTCACTCCTACAATGAGCAGTACTTC	CSAPPDRAFHSYNEQYF
TRBD2	-	TRBJ2-3	TRBV20-1	TGCAGTGCCCAGACTAGCGGGGGTTTAGATACGCAGTATTTT	CSAQTSGGLDTQYF
-	-	TRBJ1-1	TRBV18	TGTGCCAGCTCATCGCCTTCGGGTAGCGTAGCTTTCTTT	CASSSPSGSVAFF
-	once	TRBJ1-2	TRBV19	TGTGCCAGTAGTGAAAGGACTGTTAACTATGGCTACACCTTC	CASSERTVNYGYTF
-	-	TRBJ2-3	TRBV21-1	TGTGTCAGCAGCCTAGGTTATCATAGCACAGATACGCAGTATTTT	CVSSLGYHSTDTQYF
-	-	TRBJ1-2	TRBV20-1	TGCAGTGCTAGCGGGGTGGGCGACTATGGCTACACCTTC	CSASGVGDYGYTF
TRBD2	-	TRBJ2-1	TRBV4-3	TGCGCCAGCAGCCAAGATGGGGCTAGCGGGTCCTACAATGAGCGGTTCTTC	CASSQDGASGSYNERFF
-	few	TRBJ2-7	TRBV4-1	TGCGCCAGCAGCCAAGTGCGGTATACCTCCTCCTACGAGCAGTACTTC	CASSQVRYTSSYEQYF
TRBD1	-	TRBJ1-2	TRBV9	TGTGCCAGCAGCGACAGGACAGGGAACGTAGGGACTGGCTACACCTTC	CASSDRTGNVGTGYTF
TRBD1	-	TRBJ2-7	TRBV20-1	TGCAGTGCTTCAGACAGGGGCTCTGGGTACGAGCAGTACTTC	CSASDRGSGYEQYF
TRBD2	-	TRBJ2-3	TRBV20-1	TGCAGTGCTAGGCGCGGGGGGCCAGGAGATACGCAGTATTTT	CSARRGGPGDTQYF
TRBD2	-	TRBJ2-3	TRBV4-3	TGCGCCAGCAGCCAGCATCCGGGACTAGCGGAATTCACAGATACGCAGTATTTT	CASSQHPGLAEFTDTQYF
-	-	TRBJ2-1	TRBV9	TGTGCCAGCAGCGTAGTCGCGGGGAATGAGCAGTTCTTC	CASSVVAGNEQFF
TRBD1	-	TRBJ1-1	TRBV28	TGTGCCAGCAGTTTGCCACGGACAGGGAGGATGGCCACTGAAGCTTTCTTT	CASSLPRTGRMATEAFF
TRBD1	few	TRBJ1-5	TRBV2	TGTGCTAGCAGCGGCGATCCCGGGACAGGGCGGAATCAGCCCCAGCATTTT	CASSGDPGTGRNQPQHF
TRBD1	-	TRBJ2-7	TRBV4-1	TGCGCCAGCAGCCTTGGACAGGGGGCAAGTGAGCAGTACTTC	CASSLGQGASEQYF
-	-	TRBJ1-6	TRBV2	TGTGCCAGCAAGGGGCGGGAAAATTCACCCCTCCACTTT	CASKGRENSPLHF
-	-	TRBJ2-3	TRBV9	TGTGCCAGCAGCGTAGTTGGTAGGGTTCCAGATACGCAGTATTTT	CASSVVGRVPDTQYF
-	-	TRBJ1-5	TRBV29-1	TGCAGCGTAGCGGGACGAGGGAATCAGCCCCAGCATTTT	CSVAGRGNQPQHF
TRBD2	-	TRBJ2-2	TRBV11-2	TGTGCCAGCAGCTTTCTAGCGGGGTTCTCCACCGGGGAGCTGTTTTTT	CASSFLAGFSTGELFF
-	few	TRBJ2-5	TRBV28	TGTGCCAGCACCCTGGGGATTGATGTCCAAGAGACCCAGTACTTC	CASTLGIDVQETQYF
-	-	TRBJ2-7	TRBV20-1	TGCAGTGCTTTTCCACCCGACATTTACGAGCAGTACTTC	CSAFPPDIYEQYF
TRBD1	many	TRBJ2-1	TRBV29-1	TGCAGCGGCCGGGACAGGGGCTACAATGAGCAGTTCTTC	CSGRDRGYNEQFF
TRBD1	-	TRBJ2-7	TRBV10-3	TGTGCCATCAATTTGGGGACAGAGTCCTACGAGCAGTACTTC	CAINLGTESYEQYF